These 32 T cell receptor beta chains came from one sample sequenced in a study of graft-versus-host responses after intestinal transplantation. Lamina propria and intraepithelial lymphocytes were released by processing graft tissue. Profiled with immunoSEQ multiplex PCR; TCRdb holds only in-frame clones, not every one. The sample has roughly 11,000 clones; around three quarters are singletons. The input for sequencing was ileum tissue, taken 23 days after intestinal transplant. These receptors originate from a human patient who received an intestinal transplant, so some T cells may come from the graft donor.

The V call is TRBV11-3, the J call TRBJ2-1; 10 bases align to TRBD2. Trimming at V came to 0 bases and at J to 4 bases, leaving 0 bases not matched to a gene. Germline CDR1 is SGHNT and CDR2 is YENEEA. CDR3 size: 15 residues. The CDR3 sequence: CASSLETSGYNEQFF. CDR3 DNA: TGTGCCAGCAGCTTAGAGACTAGCGGGTACAATGAGCAGTTCTTC. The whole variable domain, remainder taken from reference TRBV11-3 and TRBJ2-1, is EAGVVQSPRYKIIEKKQPVAFWCNPISGHNTLYWYLQNLGQGPELLIRYENEEAVDDSQLPKDRFSAERLKGVDSTLKIQPAELGDSAVYLCASSLETSGYNEQFFGPGTRLTVL.

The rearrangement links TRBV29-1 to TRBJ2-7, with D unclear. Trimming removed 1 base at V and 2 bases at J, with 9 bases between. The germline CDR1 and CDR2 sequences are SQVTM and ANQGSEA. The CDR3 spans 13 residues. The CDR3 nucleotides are TGCAGCGTTGAAGTTGGGGAAACCTACGAGCAGTACTTC. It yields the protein CSVEVGETYEQYF.

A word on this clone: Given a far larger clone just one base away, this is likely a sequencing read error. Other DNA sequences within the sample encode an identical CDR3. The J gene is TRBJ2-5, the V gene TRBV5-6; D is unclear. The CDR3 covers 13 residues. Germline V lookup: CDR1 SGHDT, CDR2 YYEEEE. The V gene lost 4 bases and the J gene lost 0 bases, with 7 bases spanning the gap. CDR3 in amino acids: CASSRPYQETQYF. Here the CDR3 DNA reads TGTGCCAGCAGCCGCCCGTACCAAGAGACCCAGTACTTC.

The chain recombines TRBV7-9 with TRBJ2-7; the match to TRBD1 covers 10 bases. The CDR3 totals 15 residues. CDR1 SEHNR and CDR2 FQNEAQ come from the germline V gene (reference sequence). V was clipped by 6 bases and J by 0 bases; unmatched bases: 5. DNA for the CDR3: TGTGCCAGCAGTCCGGGACAGGGGTACTCCTACGAGCAGTACTTC. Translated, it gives CASSPGQGYSYEQYF.

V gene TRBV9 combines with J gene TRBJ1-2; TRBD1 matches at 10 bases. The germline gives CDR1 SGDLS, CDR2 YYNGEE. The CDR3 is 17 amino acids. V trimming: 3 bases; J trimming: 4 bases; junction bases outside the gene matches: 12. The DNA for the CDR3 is TGTGCCAGCAGCGCTACGGACAGGGGGGCGAGTGGCTATGGCTACACCTTC. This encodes CASSATDRGASGYGYTF.

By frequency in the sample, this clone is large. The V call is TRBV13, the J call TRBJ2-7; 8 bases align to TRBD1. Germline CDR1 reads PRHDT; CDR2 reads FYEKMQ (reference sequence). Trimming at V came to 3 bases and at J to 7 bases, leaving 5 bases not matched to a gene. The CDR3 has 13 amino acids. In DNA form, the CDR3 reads TGTGCCAGCAGCTTCCTACAGGGGGAAGAGCAGTACTTC. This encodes CASSFLQGEEQYF.

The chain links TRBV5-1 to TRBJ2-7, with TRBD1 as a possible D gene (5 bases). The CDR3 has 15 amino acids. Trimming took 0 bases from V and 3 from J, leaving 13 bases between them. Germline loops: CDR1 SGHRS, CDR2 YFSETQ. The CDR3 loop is CASSLDRGNLYEQYF. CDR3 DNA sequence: TGCGCCAGCAGCTTGGATAGGGGCAACCTCTACGAGCAGTACTTC.

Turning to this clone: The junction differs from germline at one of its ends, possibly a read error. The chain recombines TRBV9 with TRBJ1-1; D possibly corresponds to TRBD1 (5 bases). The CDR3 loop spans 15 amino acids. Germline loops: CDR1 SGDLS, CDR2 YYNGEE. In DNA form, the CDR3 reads TGTGCCAGCAGCGTAGAGACAGAAGTGAAGACTGAAGCTTTCTTT. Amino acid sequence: CASSVETEVKTEAFF.

This CDR3 is CASSPLIGELFF. The CDR3 DNA follows: TGTGCCAGCAGCCCCCTGATCGGGGAGCTGTTTTTT. The rearrangement uses TRBV27 and TRBJ2-2; D gene unclear. CDR1 is MNHEY, CDR2 SMNVEV, per germline (reference sequence). There are 12 residues in the CDR3. V lost 6 bases, J lost 7 bases, and 9 bases lay in between.

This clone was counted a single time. The CDR3 region has the DNA TGTGCCAGCAGTGATAGACAGGGATCCGGGGCCAACGTCCTGACTTTC. Translation gives CASSDRQGSGANVLTF. The V gene is TRBV25-1, the J gene TRBJ2-6; 7 bases are shared with TRBD1. Germline V gene sequence: CDR1 MGHDK, CDR2 SYGVNS. The CDR3 runs to 16 residues. The trim removed 3 bases at V and 4 bases at J, leaving 6 bases unmatched.

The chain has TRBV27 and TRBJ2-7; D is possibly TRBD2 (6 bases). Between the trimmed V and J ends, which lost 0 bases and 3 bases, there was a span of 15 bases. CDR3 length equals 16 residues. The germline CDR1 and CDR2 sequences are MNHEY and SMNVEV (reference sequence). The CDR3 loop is CASSLSRGMGGYEQYF. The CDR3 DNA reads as TGTGCCAGCAGTTTATCCCGGGGAATGGGAGGCTACGAGCAGTACTTC.

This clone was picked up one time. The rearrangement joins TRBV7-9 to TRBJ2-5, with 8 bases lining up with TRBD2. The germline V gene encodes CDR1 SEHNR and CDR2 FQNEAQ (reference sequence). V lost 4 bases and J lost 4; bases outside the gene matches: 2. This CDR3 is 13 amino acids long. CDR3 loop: CASSSGLGETQYF. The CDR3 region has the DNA TGTGCCAGCAGCTCGGGACTAGGAGAGACCCAGTACTTC.

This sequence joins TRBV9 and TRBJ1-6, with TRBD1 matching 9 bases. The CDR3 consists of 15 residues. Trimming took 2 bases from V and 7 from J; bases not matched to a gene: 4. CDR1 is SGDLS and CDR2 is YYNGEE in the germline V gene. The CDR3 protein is CASSVTGGLNSPLHF. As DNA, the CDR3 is TGTGCCAGCAGCGTGACAGGGGGTTTAAATTCACCCCTCCACTTT.

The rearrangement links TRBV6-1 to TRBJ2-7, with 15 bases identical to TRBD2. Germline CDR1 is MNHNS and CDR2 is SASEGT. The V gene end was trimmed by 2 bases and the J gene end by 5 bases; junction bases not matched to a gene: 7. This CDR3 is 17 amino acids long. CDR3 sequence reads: CASSEWGTSGRMNEQYF. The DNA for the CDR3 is TGTGCCAGCAGTGAATGGGGGACTAGCGGGAGGATGAACGAGCAGTACTTC.

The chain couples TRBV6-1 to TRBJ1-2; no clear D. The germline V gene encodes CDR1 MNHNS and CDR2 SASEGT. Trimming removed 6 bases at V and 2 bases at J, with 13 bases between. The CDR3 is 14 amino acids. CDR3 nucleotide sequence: TGTGCCAGCAGCCCCGAGAGTTACAACTATGGCTACACCTTC. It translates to CASSPESYNYGYTF.

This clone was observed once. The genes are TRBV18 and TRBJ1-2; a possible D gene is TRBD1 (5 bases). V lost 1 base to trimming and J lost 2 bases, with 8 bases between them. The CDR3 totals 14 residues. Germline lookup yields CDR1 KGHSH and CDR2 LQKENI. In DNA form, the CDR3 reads TGTGCCAGCTCACCACACAGGCGAAACTATGGCTACACCTTC. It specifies CASSPHRRNYGYTF.

The CDR3 DNA follows: TGTGCCAGCAGCTCCCCCAGGGTAGTCTTCACCTTC. The encoded protein is CASSSPRVVFTF. This chain joins TRBV7-2 and TRBJ1-2, with D perhaps matching TRBD1 (5 bases). The CDR3 sequence is 12 residues long. The germline V gene encodes CDR1 SGHTA and CDR2 FQGNSA. The ends were cut back, 4 bases at V and 13 bases at J, with 16 bases in the middle.

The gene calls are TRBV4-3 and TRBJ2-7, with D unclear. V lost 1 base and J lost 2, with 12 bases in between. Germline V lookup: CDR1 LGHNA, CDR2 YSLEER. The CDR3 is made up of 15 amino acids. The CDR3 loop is CASSQGRDPAYEQYF. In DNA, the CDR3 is TGCGCCAGCAGCCAAGGGAGAGACCCTGCCTACGAGCAGTACTTC.

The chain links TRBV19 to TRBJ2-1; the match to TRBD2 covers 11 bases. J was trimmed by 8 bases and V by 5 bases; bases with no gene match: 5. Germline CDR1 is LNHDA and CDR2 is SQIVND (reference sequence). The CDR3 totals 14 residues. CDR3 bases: TGTGCCAGTAGTCTAGCGGGAGGCCCCGATGAGCAGTTCTTC. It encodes CASSLAGGPDEQFF. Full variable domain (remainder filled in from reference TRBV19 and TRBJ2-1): DGGITQSPKYLFRKEGQNVTLSCEQNLNHDAMYWYRQDPGQGLRLIYYSQIVNDFQKGDIAEGYSVSREKKESFPLTVTSAQKNPTAFYLCASSLAGGPDEQFFGPGTRLTVL.

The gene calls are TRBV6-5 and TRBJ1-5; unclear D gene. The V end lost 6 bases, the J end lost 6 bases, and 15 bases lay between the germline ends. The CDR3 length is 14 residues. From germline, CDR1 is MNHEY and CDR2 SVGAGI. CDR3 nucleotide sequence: TGTGCCAGCAGCCCCGTGGCGGGTATTCAGCCCCAGCATTTT. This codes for CASSPVAGIQPQHF.

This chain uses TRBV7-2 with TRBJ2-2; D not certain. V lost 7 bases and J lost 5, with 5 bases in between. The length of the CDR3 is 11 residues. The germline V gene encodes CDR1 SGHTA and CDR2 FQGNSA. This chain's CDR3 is CASISTGELFF. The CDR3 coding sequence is TGTGCCAGCATCTCGACCGGGGAGCTGTTTTTT.

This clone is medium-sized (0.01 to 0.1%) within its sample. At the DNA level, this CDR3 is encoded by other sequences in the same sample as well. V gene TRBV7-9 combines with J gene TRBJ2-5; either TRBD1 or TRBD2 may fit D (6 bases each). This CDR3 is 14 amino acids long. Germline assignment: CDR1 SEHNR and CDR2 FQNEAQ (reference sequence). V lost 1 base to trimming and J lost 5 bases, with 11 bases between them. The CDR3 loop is CASSLGGAGETQYF. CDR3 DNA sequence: TGTGCCAGCAGCTTAGGGGGGGCTGGGGAGACCCAGTACTTC.

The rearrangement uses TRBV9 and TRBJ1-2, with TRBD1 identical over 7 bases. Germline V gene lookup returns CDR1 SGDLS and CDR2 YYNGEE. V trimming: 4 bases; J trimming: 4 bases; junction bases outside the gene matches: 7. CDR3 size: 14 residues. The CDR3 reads CASSHSGQLYGYTF. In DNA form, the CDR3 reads TGTGCCAGCAGCCACTCGGGACAGCTCTATGGCTACACCTTC.

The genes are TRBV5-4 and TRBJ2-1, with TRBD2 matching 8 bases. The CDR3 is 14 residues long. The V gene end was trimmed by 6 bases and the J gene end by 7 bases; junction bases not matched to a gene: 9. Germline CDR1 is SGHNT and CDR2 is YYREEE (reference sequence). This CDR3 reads CASNLAGGSNEQFF. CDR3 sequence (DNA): TGTGCCAGCAACCTAGCGGGCGGGTCTAATGAGCAGTTCTTC.

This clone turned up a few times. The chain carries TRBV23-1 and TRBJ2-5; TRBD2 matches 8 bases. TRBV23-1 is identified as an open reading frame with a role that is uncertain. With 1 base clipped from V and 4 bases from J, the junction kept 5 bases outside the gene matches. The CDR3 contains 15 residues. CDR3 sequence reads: CASSQFLAGIETQYF. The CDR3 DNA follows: TGCGCCAGCAGTCAATTCTTAGCGGGGATAGAGACCCAGTACTTC.

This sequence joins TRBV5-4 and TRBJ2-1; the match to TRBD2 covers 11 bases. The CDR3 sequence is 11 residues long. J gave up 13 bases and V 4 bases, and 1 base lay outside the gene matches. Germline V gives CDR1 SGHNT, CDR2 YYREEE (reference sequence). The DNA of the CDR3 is TGTGCCAGCAGCCTAGCGGGGGGACAGTTCTTC. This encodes CASSLAGGQFF. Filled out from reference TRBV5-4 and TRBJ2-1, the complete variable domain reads ETGVTQSPTHLIKTRGQQVTLRCSSQSGHNTVSWYQQALGQGPQFIFQYYREEENGRGNFPPRFSGLQFPNYSSELNVNALELDDSALYLCASSLAGGQFFGPGTRLTVL.

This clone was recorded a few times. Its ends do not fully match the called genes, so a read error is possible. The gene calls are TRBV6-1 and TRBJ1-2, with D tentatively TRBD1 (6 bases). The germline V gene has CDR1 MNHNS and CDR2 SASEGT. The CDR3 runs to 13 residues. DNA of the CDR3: TGTGCCAGCAGTCAAGCAGGGGTCTATGGCTACACCTTC. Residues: CASSQAGVYGYTF.

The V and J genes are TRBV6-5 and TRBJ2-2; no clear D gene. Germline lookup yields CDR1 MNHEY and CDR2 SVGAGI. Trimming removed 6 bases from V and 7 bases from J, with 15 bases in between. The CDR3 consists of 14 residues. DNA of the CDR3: TGTGCCAGCAGCTCAAATTATCCCCACGGGGAGCTGTTTTTT. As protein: CASSSNYPHGELFF.

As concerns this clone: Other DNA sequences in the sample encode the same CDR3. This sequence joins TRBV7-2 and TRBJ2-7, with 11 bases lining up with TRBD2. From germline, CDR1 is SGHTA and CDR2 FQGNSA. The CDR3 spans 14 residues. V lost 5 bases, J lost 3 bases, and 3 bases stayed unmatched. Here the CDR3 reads CASSLTSGSYEQYF. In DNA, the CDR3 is TGTGCCAGCAGCCTCACTAGCGGGAGCTACGAGCAGTACTTC.

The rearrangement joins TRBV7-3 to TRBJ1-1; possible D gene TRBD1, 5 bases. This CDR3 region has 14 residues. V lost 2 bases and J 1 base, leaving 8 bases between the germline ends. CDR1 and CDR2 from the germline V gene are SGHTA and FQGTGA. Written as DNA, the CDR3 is TGTGCCAGCAGCTTATTCGGGGGGAACACTGAAGCTTTCTTT. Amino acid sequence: CASSLFGGNTEAFF.

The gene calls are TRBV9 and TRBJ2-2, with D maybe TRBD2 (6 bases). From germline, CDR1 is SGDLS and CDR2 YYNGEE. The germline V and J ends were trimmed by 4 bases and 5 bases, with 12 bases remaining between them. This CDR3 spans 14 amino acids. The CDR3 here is CASSPGGRTGELFF. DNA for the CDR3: TGTGCCAGCAGCCCCGGAGGGAGGACCGGGGAGCTGTTTTTT.

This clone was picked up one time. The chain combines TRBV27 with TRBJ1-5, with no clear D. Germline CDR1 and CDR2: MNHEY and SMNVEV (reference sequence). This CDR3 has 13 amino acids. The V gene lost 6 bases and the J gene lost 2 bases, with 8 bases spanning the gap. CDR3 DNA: TGTGCCAGCAGGGGGTACGGCAATCAGCCCCAGCATTTT. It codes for CASRGYGNQPQHF.